Listed here is a single T cell receptor beta chain. Antigen specificity is unknown. This sample is drawn from a study of CXCR3-negative and CXCR3-positive naive CD8 T cells. Study-level information: Each library held about 1.5 +/- 0.3 million TRB reads, around 140 million in total.

All TRB cDNA libraries came from 5' RACE performed with UMI labels. Using the 5' RACE reads, TCRdb records one entry per CDR3 protein without DNA. The sample totals 20,000 to 30,000 distinct CDR3 sequences; its top ten clones hold approximately 4.1%. Regarding the study as a whole: Memory cells showed distinct TRBV-TRBJ patterns, while the two naive subsets matched. Greater hydrophobicity was found in TRB CDR3s of CXCR3-positive naive cells than of CXCR3-negative naive cells. Memory CD8+ T cell repertoires were far less diverse than both naive subsets.

Germline CDR1 and CDR2: MDHEN and SYDVKM. The CDR3 contains 15 residues. Sample: naive CXCR3- CD8+ T cells from blood. Indicated subset: CD45RO-CCR7+CD27+CD95- naive CD8+ T cells lacking CXCR3 (TNR3-). V usage is TRBV28 and J usage is TRBJ2-7; the TCRdb call, TRBD1, lacks DNA for checking. The sequence was collected from a human donor in good health. Some clones in this sample may be carry-over from other donors' samples. CDR3 loop: CASRPGQGSPYEQYF.